This record looks at one T cell receptor beta chain sequence and its context. Its antigen is not known. V lost 6 bases, J lost 0 bases, and 9 bases lay in between. Germline lookup yields CDR1 MNHEY and CDR2 SMNVEV (reference sequence). The length of the CDR3 is 15 residues. Profiling relied on immunoSEQ multiplex PCR, and the TCRdb table lists in-frame clones only, not all of them. The repertoire consists of 300,000 to 450,000 clones, with about 92% occurring once and the leading ten covering around 4.2%. The data originate from a study of Ad26.COV2.S vaccination and SARS-CoV-2 variants. Study findings and constraints: Vaccinated individuals (as opposed to placebo recipients) had higher spike-specific TCR breadth. Substantial breadth in spike-specific CD8+ and CD4+ T cell responses was reportedly seen after vaccination. Similar non-spike TCR breadth was observed in recipients of vaccine and of placebo.

The rearrangement links TRBV27 to TRBJ2-6; the D is unclear. The sample in question was peripheral blood, obtained after recovery from COVID-19. This clonotype was sampled from a human donor who had recovered from COVID-19. CDR3 DNA sequence: TGTGCCAGCAGGTATCTGGGCTCTGGGGCCAACGTCCTGACTTTC. Amino acid sequence: CASRYLGSGANVLTF.